The source of this T cell receptor (beta chain) is a study of T cell changes during pregnancy in multiple sclerosis. Germline lookup yields CDR1 GTSNPN and CDR2 SVGIG (reference sequence). The length of the CDR3 is 15 residues. Deletions cut 1 base from V and 6 bases from J, with 19 bases between. Clones were read by immunoSEQ multiplex PCR, and TCRdb kept only the in-frame ones, dropping some. The repertoire includes around 41,000 clones, roughly 90% of them detected once, and approximately 1.4% sits in the top ten. This sequence originates from a female donor with multiple sclerosis, enrolled in a pregnancy study. Sequencing input: PBMCs (not recorded whether the cells were cultured). This chain connects TRBV30 to TRBJ2-7, with a tentative D call TRBD2 (5 bases). For the CDR3, the DNA is TGTGCCTGGAGTGGGAAGGGTGCGGGTGGTCTCGAGCAGTACTTC. This sequence encodes CAWSGKGAGGLEQYF. Full variable domain (missing parts from reference TRBV30 and TRBJ2-7): SQTIHQWPATLVQPVGSPLSLECTVEGTSNPNLYWYRQAAGRGLQLLFYSVGIGQISSEVPQNLSASRPQDRQFILSSKKLLLSDSGFYLCAWSGKGAGGLEQYFGPGTRLTVT.